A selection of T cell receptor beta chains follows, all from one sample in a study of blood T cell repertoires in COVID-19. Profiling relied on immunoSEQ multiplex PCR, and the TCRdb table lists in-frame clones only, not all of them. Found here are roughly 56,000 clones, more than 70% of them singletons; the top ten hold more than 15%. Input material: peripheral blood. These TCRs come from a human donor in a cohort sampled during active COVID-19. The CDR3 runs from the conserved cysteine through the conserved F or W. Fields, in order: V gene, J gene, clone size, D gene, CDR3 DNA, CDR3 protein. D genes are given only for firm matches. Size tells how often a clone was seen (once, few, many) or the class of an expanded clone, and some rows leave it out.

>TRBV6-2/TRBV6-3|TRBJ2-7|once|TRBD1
TGTGCCAGCAGTCTCCACGGACAGGCACCCTACGAGCAGTACTTC
CASSLHGQAPYEQYF
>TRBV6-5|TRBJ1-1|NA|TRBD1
TGTGCCAGCAGTCCGCAGGGACAGGGTAGGACTGAAGCTTTCTTT
CASSPQGQGRTEAFF
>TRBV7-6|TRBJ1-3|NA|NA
TGTGCCAGCAGCTTATCGTCCCAGCCGGGGGGTTTTGCTGGAAACACCATATATTTT
CASSLSSQPGGFAGNTIYF
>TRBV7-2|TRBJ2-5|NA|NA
TGTGCCAGCAGCTTAGCCCAGGGTAGTGGTGAGACCCAGTACTTC
CASSLAQGSGETQYF
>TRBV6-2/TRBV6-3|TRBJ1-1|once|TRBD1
TGTGCCAGCAGTTACCCGGGGACAGCCATGGGCACTGAAGCTTTCTTT
CASSYPGTAMGTEAFF
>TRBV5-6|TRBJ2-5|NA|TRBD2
TGTGCCAGCAGCTTGTTGCGGGGGATTTTTGTGGAGACCCAGTACTTC
CASSLLRGIFVETQYF
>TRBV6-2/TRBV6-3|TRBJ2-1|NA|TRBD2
TGTGCCAGCAGTGGCCGACTAGCGGGGGACGCCAATGAGCAGTTCTTC
CASSGRLAGDANEQFF
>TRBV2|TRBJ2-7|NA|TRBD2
TGTGCCAGCAGTGAGACTAGCGGGAACTCCTACGAGCAGTACTTC
CASSETSGNSYEQYF
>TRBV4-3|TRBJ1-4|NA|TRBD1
TGCGCCAGCAGCCCGTACGGGACAGGGTATGAAAAACTGTTTTTT
CASSPYGTGYEKLFF
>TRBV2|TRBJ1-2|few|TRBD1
TGTGCCAGCAGTGGGGACAGGGGGAAAAGCAGCTACACCTTC
CASSGDRGKSSYTF
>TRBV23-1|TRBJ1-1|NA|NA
TGCGCCAGCAGTCAGGTCGACGAGGGTCCGAACACTGAAGCTTTCTTT
CASSQVDEGPNTEAFF
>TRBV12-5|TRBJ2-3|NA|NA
TGTGCTAGTGGTTTGGTACGCATGGCAGGACAGTTGTTAAATACGCAGTATTTT
CASGLVRMAGQLLNTQYF
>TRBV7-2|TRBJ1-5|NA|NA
TGTGCCAGCAGCGCGCAGGGAGGTCAGCCCCAGCATTTT
CASSAQGGQPQHF
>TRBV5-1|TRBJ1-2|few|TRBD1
TGCGCCAGCGTCCCGGGACAGGGAAACTATGGCTACACCTTC
CASVPGQGNYGYTF
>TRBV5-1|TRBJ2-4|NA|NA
TGCGCCAGCGTCCCGGACATCCCGCAGGCCAAAAACATTCAGTACTTC
CASVPDIPQAKNIQYF
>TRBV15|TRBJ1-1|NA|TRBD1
TGTGCCACCAGCAGAGTCGGGACAGACAAAGCTTTCTTT
CATSRVGTDKAFF
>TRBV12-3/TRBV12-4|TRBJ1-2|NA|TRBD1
TGTGCCAGCAGTCCCGGGACAGGTGGCTACACCTTC
CASSPGTGGYTF
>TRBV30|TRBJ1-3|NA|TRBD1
TGTGCCTGGAGCGGTGGGTGGACAGGGGGCGTTGGAAACACCATATATTTT
CAWSGGWTGGVGNTIYF
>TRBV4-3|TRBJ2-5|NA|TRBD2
TGCGCCAGCAGCCGACTAGCGGGGGGGCGGGAGACCCAGTACTTC
CASSRLAGGRETQYF
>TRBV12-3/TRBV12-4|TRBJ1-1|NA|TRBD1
TGTGCCAGCAGCCGCAAACAGGGGACTGAAGCTTTCTTT
CASSRKQGTEAFF
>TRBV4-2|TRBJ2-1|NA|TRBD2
TGTGCCAGCAGCCAAGAACTAGCGGGCGTTTCCTACAATGAGCAGTTCTTC
CASSQELAGVSYNEQFF
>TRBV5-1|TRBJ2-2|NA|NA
TGCGCCAGCAGCCGAGACCCCGGACTCAACACCGGGGAGCTGTTTTTT
CASSRDPGLNTGELFF
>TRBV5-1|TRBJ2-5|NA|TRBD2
TGCGCCAGCAGCTTGGCCGGGAATAGCGGGGGGATGGAGACCCAGTACTTC
CASSLAGNSGGMETQYF
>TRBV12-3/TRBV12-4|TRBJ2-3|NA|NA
TGTGCCAGCACCGTAGACTCCCGGACGCAGTATTTT
CASTVDSRTQYF